This TCR beta chain was recovered during a study of blood T cells in healthy people across ages. With a J-beta primer mix and a sample-barcoded 5' primer, a second PCR ran 7 to 11 cycles. A template-switch adaptor with 12 random nucleotides tagged each cDNA molecule. Each CDR3 protein gets one entry after TCRdb re-called the 5' RACE reads with MiXCR. The table shows around 1,500,000 distinct CDR3 sequences, with roughly 40% occurring only once. This clonotype was seen just once. The length of the CDR3 is 17 residues. The germline V and J ends were trimmed by 2 bases and 5 bases, with 20 bases remaining between them. CDR1 is SGHRS and CDR2 is YFSETQ in the germline V gene. Healthy Caucasian individuals from Russia aged roughly 6 to 90 were enrolled as donors.

This sequence joins TRBV5-1 and TRBJ2-1; D might be TRBD1 (6 bases). The sequence was obtained from a woman younger than 35 in good health. The sample taken for sequencing was blood. The chain's CDR3 is CASSFLPGTTGDNEQFF. CDR3 nucleotide sequence: TGCGCCAGCAGCTTCCTCCCCGGGACAACTGGCGACAATGAGCAGTTCTTC.